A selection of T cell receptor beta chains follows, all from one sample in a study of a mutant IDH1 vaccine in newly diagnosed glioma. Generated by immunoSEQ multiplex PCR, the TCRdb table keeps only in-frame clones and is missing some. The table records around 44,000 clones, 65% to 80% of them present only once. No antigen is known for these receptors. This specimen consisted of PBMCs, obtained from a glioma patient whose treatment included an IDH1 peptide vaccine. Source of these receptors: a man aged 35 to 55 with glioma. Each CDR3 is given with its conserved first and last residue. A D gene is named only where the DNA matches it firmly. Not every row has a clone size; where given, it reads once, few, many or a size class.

CASSSRNTEAFF,TGTGCCAGCAGCTCGAGGAACACTGAAGCTTTCTTT,TRBV5-5,NA,NA,TRBJ1-1,12
CASSSYRAGANVLTF,TGTGCCAGCAGCTCCTACAGGGCTGGGGCCAACGTCCTGACTTTC,TRBV7-9,NA,NA,TRBJ2-6,15
CASSFSRGNTEAFF,TGTGCCAGCAGCTTCTCTCGGGGAAACACTGAAGCTTTCTTT,TRBV11-2,NA,NA,TRBJ1-1,14
CASSTSDTKSGANVLTF,TGTGCCAGCAGCACCTCGGACACCAAGTCTGGGGCCAACGTCCTGACTTTC,TRBV11-3,NA,NA,TRBJ2-6,17
CASSFARRNNSPLHF,TGTGCCAGCAGCTTCGCCCGACGGAATAATTCACCCCTCCACTTT,TRBV27,NA,NA,TRBJ1-6,15
CASSLAGTGGYTF,TGTGCCAGCAGCTTAGCTGGGACAGGCGGCTACACCTTC,TRBV11-2,TRBD1,NA,TRBJ1-2,13
CASSLDPSSTDTQYF,TGTGCCAGCAGCTTAGACCCATCTAGCACAGATACGCAGTATTTT,TRBV7-6,NA,NA,TRBJ2-3,15
CASSVASGTYEQYF,TGTGCCAGCAGCGTGGCTAGCGGGACATACGAGCAGTACTTC,TRBV2,TRBD2,NA,TRBJ2-7,14
CASSYAPAGGTDTQYF,TGTGCCAGCAGTTACGCCCCAGCGGGGGGCACAGATACGCAGTATTTT,TRBV6-5,TRBD2,NA,TRBJ2-3,16
CASRLAGGPEDTQYF,TGTGCCAGCAGGCTAGCGGGGGGGCCCGAGGATACGCAGTATTTT,TRBV7-9,TRBD2,NA,TRBJ2-3,15
CSAGGGEGGYTF,TGCAGCGCCGGGGGAGGGGAGGGTGGCTACACCTTC,TRBV29-1,NA,NA,TRBJ1-2,12
CASSIQGAGETQYF,TGTGCCAGTAGTATTCAGGGGGCAGGAGAGACCCAGTACTTC,TRBV19,TRBD1,NA,TRBJ2-5,14
CASSLEGRRYSGETQYF,TGCGCCAGCAGCTTGGAGGGACGACGCTATTCGGGGGAGACCCAGTACTTC,TRBV5-1,NA,NA,TRBJ2-5,17
CASSSSASHNEQFF,TGTGCCAGCAGCTCGTCCGCCAGTCACAATGAGCAGTTCTTC,TRBV11-1,NA,NA,TRBJ2-1,14
CSSSTGFNTEAFF,TGCAGCTCCAGTACAGGGTTTAATACTGAAGCTTTCTTT,TRBV29-1,NA,NA,TRBJ1-1,13
CASSLGHRDPNTGELFF,TGCGCCAGCAGCTTGGGCCACAGGGACCCGAACACCGGGGAGCTGTTTTTT,TRBV5-1,NA,few,TRBJ2-2,17
CASSRGEDTQYF,TGCGCCAGCAGCCGGGGGGAAGATACGCAGTATTTT,TRBV4-1,NA,few,TRBJ2-3,12
CASSGGLTAEETQYF,TGTGCCAGCAGCGGTGGACTGACCGCAGAGGAGACCCAGTACTTC,TRBV2,NA,NA,TRBJ2-5,15
CASTAHVANTGELFF,TGTGCCAGCACCGCACACGTCGCGAACACCGGGGAGCTGTTTTTT,TRBV6-6,NA,NA,TRBJ2-2,15
CASSAARADEQYF,TGCGCCAGCAGTGCCGCCAGGGCCGACGAGCAGTACTTC,TRBV10-1,NA,NA,TRBJ2-7,13
CASRGLTDAGANVLTF,TGTGCCAGCAGGGGATTGACAGATGCTGGGGCCAACGTCCTGACTTTC,TRBV2,NA,NA,TRBJ2-6,16
CATSRDILRRVGDQPQHF,TGTGCCACCAGCAGAGATATTTTGCGGCGGGTGGGCGATCAGCCCCAGCATTTT,TRBV15,NA,NA,TRBJ1-5,18
CASSNPSSGNYGYTF,TGTGCCAGTAGTAACCCCTCCTCAGGGAACTATGGCTACACCTTC,TRBV19,NA,NA,TRBJ1-2,15
CASSYGRVLHPLHF,TGTGCCAGCAGTTACGGACGGGTACTTCATCCCCTCCACTTT,TRBV27,NA,NA,TRBJ1-6,14
CASSELYGYTF,TGTGCCAGCAGTGAACTCTATGGCTACACCTTC,TRBV2,NA,NA,TRBJ1-2,11
CASSLAGLGRSYNEQFF,TGTGCCAGCAGCTTAGCCGGGCTAGGGAGGTCCTACAATGAGCAGTTCTTC,TRBV7-9,NA,NA,TRBJ2-1,17